This TCR beta chain was obtained from a study of patients and donors after allogeneic stem cell transplantation. TCRdb re-called the RT-PCR reads with MiXCR, one entry per CDR3 protein. The sample yields over 130,000 distinct CDR3 sequences, about a third seen once. CDR1 MNHEY and CDR2 SVGEGT come from the germline V gene. Trimming shortened V by 7 bases and J by 0 bases, and 9 bases separated the two germline ends. This CDR3 is 13 amino acids long. The chain carries TRBV6-2 or TRBV6-3 and TRBJ2-5; D uncertain. This sequence was found in a human donor who was either an allogeneic HSCT recipient or a stem cell or donor lymphocyte infusion donor (not recorded which). It is not recorded whose cells these are; they may come from a transplant donor. The sample consisted of blood, either unsorted or a sorted T cell fraction (not recorded which). The DNA of the CDR3 is TGTGCCAGCACCGCCGGGTACCAAGAGACCCAGTACTTC. Amino acid sequence: CASTAGYQETQYF.